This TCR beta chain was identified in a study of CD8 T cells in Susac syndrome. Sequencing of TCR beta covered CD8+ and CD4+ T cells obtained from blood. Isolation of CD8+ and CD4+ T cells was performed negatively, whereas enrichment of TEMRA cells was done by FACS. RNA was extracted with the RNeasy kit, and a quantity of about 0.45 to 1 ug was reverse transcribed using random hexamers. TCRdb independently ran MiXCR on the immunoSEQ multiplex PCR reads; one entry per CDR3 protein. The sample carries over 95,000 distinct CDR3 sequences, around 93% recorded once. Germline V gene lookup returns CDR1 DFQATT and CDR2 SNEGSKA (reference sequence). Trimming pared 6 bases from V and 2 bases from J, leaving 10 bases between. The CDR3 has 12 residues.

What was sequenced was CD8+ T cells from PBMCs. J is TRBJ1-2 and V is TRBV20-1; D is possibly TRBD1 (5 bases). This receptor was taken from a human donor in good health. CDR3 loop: CSAPTVNYGYTF. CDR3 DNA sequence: TGCAGTGCCCCGACAGTCAACTATGGCTACACCTTC.